This TCR beta chain was captured in a study of T cells in Graves' hyperthyroidism and ophthalmopathy. The CDR3 is made up of 13 amino acids. Trimming left V 6 bases short and J 5 bases short, with 13 bases between. The investigators amplified TCR beta CDR3 regions from RNA transcripts. The TCR CDR3 first-round RT-PCR relied on the HTBI primer set. A single record per CDR3 protein comes from TCRdb applying MiXCR to the multiplex PCR reads. Of fewer than 250,000 distinct CDR3 sequences listed, around 25% are singletons. Patients were excluded because of uncontrolled infection, other autoimmune disease, pregnancy or lactation. The source of the PBMCs was 9.5 to 10 ml of fresh peripheral blood.

The sequence was collected from a middle-aged woman with Graves' ophthalmopathy. The genes are TRBV12-3 or TRBV12-4 and TRBJ2-5, with D unresolved. The specimen was blood. The CDR3 protein is CASSYPAWETQYF. The CDR3 DNA is TGTGCCAGCAGCTACCCCGCGTGGGAGACCCAGTACTTC.